The 3 T cell receptor beta chains below come from one sample, sequenced in a study of blood T cell repertoires in COVID-19. The method was immunoSEQ multiplex PCR; TCRdb's version includes in-frame clones alone and lacks a portion of them. Of roughly 110,000 clones listed, roughly 80% are singletons. The sequenced material came from peripheral blood. Source of these receptors: a woman aged 40 to 50 with acute or convalescent COVID-19.

The rearrangement uses TRBV5-1 and TRBJ1-1; 7 bases are shared with TRBD1. The germline V gene has CDR1 SGHRS and CDR2 YFSETQ. V dropped 1 base and J dropped 5; count of bases not matched to a gene: 8. This CDR3 spans 15 amino acids. The CDR3 here is CASSLSVLQGTEAFF. CDR3 in DNA: TGCGCCAGCAGCTTGAGTGTACTACAGGGGACTGAAGCTTTCTTT. Based on the CDR3 plus reference TRBV5-1 and TRBJ1-1, the full variable domain is KAGVTQTPRYLIKTRGQQVTLSCSPISGHRSVSWYQQTPGQGLQFLFEYFSETQRNKGNFPGRFSGRQFSNSRSEMNVSTLELGDSALYLCASSLSVLQGTEAFFGQGTRLTVV.

The J gene is TRBJ1-1, the V gene TRBV3-1 (or the pseudogene TRBV3-2); D is possibly TRBD1 (6 bases). The CDR3 contains 14 residues. V lost 4 bases to trimming and J lost 1 base, with 10 bases between them. Per the germline V gene, CDR1 is LGHDT and CDR2 is YNNKEL (reference sequence). Written as DNA, the CDR3 is TGTGCCAGCAGCCCAGGGGAGTGGAACACTGAAGCTTTCTTT. It encodes CASSPGEWNTEAFF.

The rearrangement joins TRBV9 to TRBJ2-7; D may be TRBD1 (5 bases). Germline V CDR1 and CDR2: SGDLS, YYNGEE. V was trimmed by 3 bases and J by 9 bases, leaving 13 bases between them. CDR3 length: 12 amino acids. The CDR3 bases are TGTGCCAGCAGCGCCCAGGGTGTAGTGCAGTACTTC. Translation gives CASSAQGVVQYF.